These T cell receptor beta chains were read from a single sample in a study of blood T cells in healthy people across ages. Via MiXCR, TCRdb re-called the 5' RACE reads, giving one row per CDR3 protein. The sample comprises roughly 1,800,000 distinct CDR3 sequences, roughly 49% of which are singletons, and about 2.1% rests with the top ten. Sequenced material: blood. Source of these receptors: a woman in her forties in good health. Each CDR3 is given with its conserved first and last residue. D genes are given only for firm matches. The size entry is marked missing in some rows and otherwise reads once, few, many or a size class.

NA | TRBJ1-1 | NA | TRBV28 | CASSLTASVREIEAFF | TGTGCCAGCAGTTTGACGGCGTCAGTTCGAGAGATTGAAGCTTTCTTT
NA | TRBJ1-4 | few | TRBV20-1 | CSARGDGEKLFF | TGCAGTGCTAGAGGGGACGGGGAAAAACTGTTTTTT
NA | TRBJ2-1 | NA | TRBV11-2 | CASSGEGLSGASYNEQFF | TGTGCCAGCAGCGGAGAAGGGTTGTCAGGGGCCTCCTACAATGAGCAGTTCTTC
TRBD1 | TRBJ2-5 | few | TRBV11-2 | CASSFGTGRGETQYF | TGTGCCAGCAGCTTCGGGACAGGGAGAGGGGAGACCCAGTACTTC
TRBD2 | TRBJ2-3 | NA | TRBV4-3 | CASSQGRSGKRGNTQYF | TGCGCCAGCAGCCAAGGGCGTAGCGGGAAAAGGGGAAATACGCAGTATTTT
NA | TRBJ2-1 | once | TRBV7-8 | CASSPYGQSYNEQFF | TGTGCCAGCAGCCCCTATGGGCAGTCCTACAATGAGCAGTTCTTC
NA | TRBJ2-5 | NA | TRBV20-1 | CSAEHSQESETQYF | TGCAGTGCCGAACATTCTCAGGAATCAGAGACCCAGTACTTC
TRBD2 | TRBJ2-3 | NA | TRBV5-4 | CASRSYSGGGTDTQYF | TGTGCCAGCAGGTCTTACAGCGGGGGGGGCACAGATACGCAGTATTTT
TRBD2 | TRBJ2-7 | NA | TRBV20-1 | CSSYTLRGREQYF | TGCAGTTCCTACACACTGCGGGGGAGGGAGCAGTACTTC
NA | TRBJ2-3 | few | TRBV5-1 | CASSSGRTGTDTQYF | TGCGCCAGCAGCTCGGGACGTACAGGGACAGATACGCAGTATTTT
NA | TRBJ1-4 | NA | TRBV29-1 | CSVSLGGDLMTKLFF | TGCAGCGTCTCCTTAGGAGGAGACCTAATGACTAAACTGTTTTTT
TRBD1 | TRBJ1-2 | NA | TRBV25-1 | CASSGGGPGGYYGYTF | TGTGCCAGCAGTGGAGGCGGGCCAGGGGGGTACTATGGCTACACCTTC
NA | TRBJ2-3 | once | TRBV24-1 | CATRGGGGYTATQYF | TGTGCCACCAGGGGGGGTGGGGGCTACACAGCTACGCAGTATTTT
NA | TRBJ2-5 | NA | TRBV24-1 | CATSDSREGQSRKTQYF | TGTGCCACCAGTGATTCCAGAGAAGGTCAAAGTCGAAAGACCCAGTACTTC
TRBD1 | TRBJ1-2 | NA | TRBV9 | CASDGTGRFDGYTF | TGTGCCAGCGACGGGACAGGGAGGTTCGATGGCTACACCTTC
TRBD2 | TRBJ2-7 | NA | TRBV11-1 | CASSYKRGPHNEQYF | TGTGCCAGCAGCTACAAGCGGGGGCCGCACAATGAGCAGTACTTC
NA | TRBJ2-1 | NA | TRBV6-1 | CALRPGGPGEEQFF | TGTGCTCTCAGACCGGGGGGCCCCGGCGAGGAGCAGTTCTTC
NA | TRBJ1-2 | NA | TRBV6-2/TRBV6-3 | CASSYSGALIGYTF | TGTGCCAGCAGTTACTCAGGGGCCCTCATAGGCTACACCTTC
NA | TRBJ1-2 | NA | TRBV6-5 | CASSYSGADGYTF | TGTGCCAGCAGTTACTCGGGGGCTGATGGCTACACCTTC
NA | TRBJ2-5 | NA | TRBV6-5 | CASSYGQGLSSYERYF | TGTGCCAGCAGTTATGGGCAGGGTCTTAGCTCCTACGAGCGGTACTTC
TRBD2 | TRBJ2-3 | once | TRBV4-2 | CASSSGGTGGRTDTQYF | TGTGCCAGCAGTTCGGGGGGAACGGGGGGGCGGACAGATACGCAGTATTTT
TRBD1 | TRBJ1-5 | NA | TRBV6-2/TRBV6-3 | CASKGTGGNQPQHF | TGTGCCAGCAAGGGAACAGGGGGCAATCAGCCCCAGCATTTT
NA | TRBJ2-7 | few | TRBV4-3 | CASSQFSSASYEQYF | TGCGCCAGCAGCCAATTCAGTTCGGCGTCCTACGAGCAGTACTTC
NA | TRBJ2-1 | NA | TRBV20-1 | CSARGLTGTSYNEQFF | TGCAGTGCTAGGGGTTTGACAGGGACTTCCTACAATGAGCAGTTCTTC
NA | TRBJ2-5 | many | TRBV6-6 | CASSPAAETQYF | TGTGCCAGCAGTCCCGCCGCGGAGACCCAGTACTTC
TRBD1 | TRBJ1-2 | NA | TRBV12-3/TRBV12-4 | CASSKDQGQGAKGYTF | TGTGCCAGCTCCAAAGACCAAGGACAGGGGGCGAAGGGCTACACCTTC
NA | TRBJ2-1 | many | TRBV4-3 | CASSQDPALSYNEQFF | TGCGCCAGCAGCCAAGATCCGGCCCTCTCCTACAATGAGCAGTTCTTC
NA | TRBJ2-3 | few | TRBV7-2 | CASSSMTRYTDTQYF | TGTGCCAGCAGCTCTATGACTAGATACACAGATACGCAGTATTTT
NA | TRBJ2-6 | NA | TRBV9 | CASSDSLVREESSGANVLTF | TGTGCCAGCAGCGATTCACTAGTTAGGGAAGAAAGCTCTGGGGCCAACGTCCTGACTTTC
TRBD2 | TRBJ2-7 | NA | TRBV6-6 | CASSFLTSGVNEQYF | TGTGCCAGCAGTTTCTTGACTAGCGGGGTCAACGAGCAGTACTTC
NA | TRBJ2-3 | NA | TRBV28 | CASSTLPGITDTQYF | TGTGCCAGCAGTACCCTTCCCGGGATCACAGATACGCAGTATTTT
NA | TRBJ2-7 | few | TRBV6-2/TRBV6-3 | CASSQPGWPGGSYEQYF | TGTGCCAGCAGTCAACCAGGATGGCCAGGGGGGTCCTACGAGCAGTACTTC
NA | TRBJ1-5 | NA | TRBV28 | CASRLWNPSNQPQHF | TGTGCCAGCAGACTATGGAATCCTAGCAATCAGCCCCAGCATTTT
NA | TRBJ1-2 | NA | TRBV3-1 | CASSRRGNQAGYTF | TGTGCCAGCAGCCGCCGAGGCAATCAGGCTGGCTACACCTTC
NA | TRBJ1-2 | once | TRBV29-1 | CSVDNRMNYGYTF | TGCAGCGTTGATAACAGAATGAACTATGGCTACACCTTC
NA | TRBJ1-1 | NA | TRBV11-3 | CASSLDPGNSEAFF | TGTGCCAGCAGCTTAGATCCAGGGAACTCTGAAGCTTTCTTT
NA | TRBJ2-1 | few | TRBV5-1 | CASSSIKNEQFF | TGCGCCAGCAGCTCAATTAAAAATGAGCAGTTCTTC
NA | TRBJ2-5 | NA | TRBV5-6 | CASRMGFQETQYF | TGTGCCAGCAGGATGGGATTTCAAGAGACCCAGTACTTC
NA | TRBJ2-1 | NA | TRBV18 | CASSSDWGGPNEQFF | TGTGCCAGCTCATCAGATTGGGGAGGCCCCAATGAGCAGTTCTTC
TRBD1 | TRBJ1-2 | NA | TRBV28 | CASSFEEGGADYGYTF | TGTGCCAGCAGTTTCGAGGAAGGGGGCGCGGACTATGGCTACACCTTC
TRBD2 | TRBJ2-5 | many | TRBV7-3 | CASSLRLAGSQETQYF | TGTGCCAGCAGCCTCAGACTAGCGGGTTCCCAAGAGACCCAGTACTTC
NA | TRBJ2-1 | NA | TRBV4-3 | CASSQGDAYNEQFF | TGCGCCAGCAGCCAAGGGGACGCATACAATGAGCAGTTCTTC
NA | TRBJ2-7 | NA | TRBV5-6 | CVSSSRGNSYEQYF | TGTGTCAGCAGCTCGAGGGGTAATAGCTACGAGCAGTACTTC